A selection of T cell receptor beta chains follows, all from one sample in a study of T cell responses to AZD1222 COVID-19 vaccine. Clones were read by immunoSEQ multiplex PCR, and TCRdb kept only the in-frame ones, dropping some. The top ten hold around 5.9% of the sample, which has around 99,000 clones, 90% to 95% seen once. The sample consisted of peripheral blood, taken 28 days after the second AZD1222 dose. The origin of the receptors is an adult who received the AZD1222 COVID-19 vaccine. Both conserved end residues are part of each CDR3. The D gene is left open where the match is weak. Size values are once, few and many counts, or a class for expanded clones, and some rows have none.

D: -
size: -
J: TRBJ2-1
V: TRBV6-2/TRBV6-3
CDR3: CASTPDLIVGEQFF
DNA: TGTGCCAGCACCCCGGACCTTATAGTCGGCGAGCAGTTCTTC

D: TRBD2
size: -
J: TRBJ2-1
V: TRBV10-2
CDR3: CASKASGSSYNEQFF
DNA: TGCGCCAGCAAGGCTAGCGGCAGCTCCTACAATGAGCAGTTCTTC

D: -
size: -
J: TRBJ2-7
V: TRBV7-9
CDR3: CASSWTDRIYEQYF
DNA: TGTGCCAGCAGCTGGACAGATAGGATCTACGAGCAGTACTTC

D: -
size: -
J: TRBJ2-1
V: TRBV6-2/TRBV6-3
CDR3: CASSYGSGNEQFF
DNA: TGTGCCAGCAGTTACGGTAGCGGCAATGAGCAGTTCTTC

D: -
size: -
J: TRBJ2-6
V: TRBV5-5
CDR3: CASSLGGSLSSGANVLTF
DNA: TGTGCCAGCAGCTTAGGAGGCAGCTTGAGCTCTGGGGCCAACGTCCTGACTTTC

D: -
size: -
J: TRBJ2-3
V: TRBV28
CDR3: CASSLTASTDTQYF
DNA: TGTGCCAGCAGTCTCACAGCTAGCACAGATACGCAGTATTTT

D: -
size: -
J: TRBJ1-5
V: TRBV6-5
CDR3: CASSPLGGFQPQHF
DNA: TGTGCCAGCAGTCCCCTCGGAGGCTTCCAGCCCCAGCATTTT

D: -
size: few
J: TRBJ2-2
V: TRBV19
CDR3: CASKPRTGELFF
DNA: TGTGCCAGTAAACCCAGAACCGGGGAGCTGTTTTTT

D: TRBD2
size: -
J: TRBJ2-7
V: TRBV5-1
CDR3: CASSWRTSGTSYEQYF
DNA: TGCGCCAGCAGCTGGAGGACTAGCGGGACTAGCTACGAGCAGTACTTC

D: -
size: -
J: TRBJ1-2
V: TRBV6-5
CDR3: CASWWQNYGYTF
DNA: TGTGCCAGCTGGTGGCAGAACTATGGCTACACCTTC

D: -
size: -
J: TRBJ1-1
V: TRBV6-5
CDR3: CASSRQKNTEAFF
DNA: TGTGCCAGCAGTCGACAGAAAAACACTGAAGCTTTCTTT

D: TRBD2
size: -
J: TRBJ2-1
V: TRBV29-1
CDR3: CSVGLIPGTSGRGEQFF
DNA: TGCAGCGTTGGTTTAATTCCCGGGACTAGCGGGAGGGGTGAGCAGTTCTTC

D: TRBD2
size: few
J: TRBJ2-7
V: TRBV5-1
CDR3: CASSSSGLATYEQYF
DNA: TGCGCCAGCAGCTCGTCGGGACTAGCTACCTACGAGCAGTACTTC

D: -
size: -
J: TRBJ2-1
V: TRBV12-3/TRBV12-4
CDR3: CASSLTPGEQFF
DNA: TGTGCCAGCAGTTTAACCCCCGGCGAGCAGTTCTTC

D: -
size: medium-sized
J: TRBJ2-7
V: TRBV15
CDR3: CATSKGDEQYF
DNA: TGTGCCACCAGCAAGGGGGACGAGCAGTACTTC

D: -
size: -
J: TRBJ2-3
V: TRBV12-5
CDR3: CASGAGTTITDTQYF
DNA: TGTGCTAGTGGGGCCGGGACAACGATCACAGATACGCAGTATTTT

D: -
size: -
J: TRBJ2-4
V: TRBV4-1
CDR3: CASSQGSWMAFENIQYF
DNA: TGCGCCAGCAGCCAAGGATCCTGGATGGCTTTCGAAAACATTCAGTACTTC

D: -
size: -
J: TRBJ2-2
V: TRBV19
CDR3: CASSHTGELFF
DNA: TGTGCCAGTAGTCATACCGGGGAGCTGTTTTTT

D: -
size: -
J: TRBJ2-5
V: TRBV7-2
CDR3: CASSLRRAEETQYF
DNA: TGTGCCAGCAGCTTAAGGCGGGCAGAAGAGACCCAGTACTTC

D: -
size: -
J: TRBJ1-4
V: TRBV2
CDR3: CASLLGAGINEKLFF
DNA: TGTGCCAGCCTCCTAGGGGCGGGGATTAATGAAAAACTGTTTTTT

D: TRBD1
size: -
J: TRBJ2-7
V: TRBV28
CDR3: CASSLKVGQGKYEQYF
DNA: TGTGCCAGCAGTTTAAAAGTCGGACAGGGGAAATACGAGCAGTACTTC

D: -
size: -
J: TRBJ1-4
V: TRBV7-8
CDR3: CASSILPDEKLFF
DNA: TGTGCCAGCAGCATCCTCCCGGATGAAAAACTGTTTTTT